These 12 T cell receptor beta chains originate from one sample sequenced in a study of blood T cell repertoires in COVID-19. Assay used: immunoSEQ multiplex PCR; TCRdb lists only in-frame clones, some missing. The sample lists 200,000 to 300,000 clones, about 90% occurring once. The sample comprised peripheral blood. These receptors came from a woman aged 35 to 49 who had recovered from COVID-19.

The chain joins TRBV30 to TRBJ1-2; TRBD1 matches 8 bases. The germline V gene has CDR1 GTSNPN and CDR2 SVGIG (reference sequence). The CDR3 consists of 14 residues. With 3 bases clipped from V and 5 bases from J, the junction kept 8 bases outside the gene matches. The CDR3 region is CAWRSGRGLYGYTF. The CDR3 nucleotides read TGTGCCTGGAGGTCCGGCAGGGGGCTTTATGGCTACACCTTC.

Of note for this clone: Other nucleotide sequences in the sample specify the same CDR3. The CDR3 DNA follows: TGTGCCAGCAGCTTAGCCGGGGCAGATACGCAGTATTTT. This sequence encodes CASSLAGADTQYF. The chain carries TRBV11-2 and TRBJ2-3; the D gene is possibly TRBD2 (5 bases). Trimming cost V 1 base and J 4 bases, with 6 bases left between them. Germline CDR1 and CDR2: SGHAT and FQNNGV. This CDR3 has 13 amino acids.

The CDR3 DNA sequence: TGTGCCAGCAGCGCGAAACAGGGGGTCTACACTGAAGCTTTCTTT. The encoded protein is CASSAKQGVYTEAFF. The chain combines TRBV9 with TRBJ1-1, with 8 bases that match TRBD1. J lost 3 bases, V lost 3 bases, and 7 bases had no gene match. The germline V gene has CDR1 SGDLS and CDR2 YYNGEE. The CDR3 has 15 amino acids. Full variable domain (remainder filled in from reference TRBV9 and TRBJ1-1): DSGVTQTPKHLITATGQRVTLRCSPRSGDLSVYWYQQSLDQGLQFLIQYYNGEERAKGNILERFSAQQFPDLHSELNLSSLELGDSALYFCASSAKQGVYTEAFFGQGTRLTVV.

The chain links TRBV6-6 to TRBJ2-5, with 8 bases that match TRBD2. The CDR3 sequence is 16 residues long. V trimming: 0 bases; J trimming: 5 bases; junction bases outside the gene matches: 8. CDR1 and CDR2 from the germline V gene are MNHNY and SVGAGI (reference sequence). The CDR3 sequence is CASSYSGAGGLETQYF. CDR3 nucleotides: TGTGCCAGCAGTTACTCAGGGGCGGGGGGTCTGGAGACCCAGTACTTC.

CDR3 coding DNA: TGTGCCAGTAGTCCTCCCCCGGGACAGGGCCATCAGCCCCAGCATTTT. This gives the protein CASSPPPGQGHQPQHF. The V gene is TRBV19, the J gene TRBJ1-5, with 9 bases identical to TRBD1. CDR1 is LNHDA and CDR2 is SQIVND in the germline V gene (reference sequence). The CDR3 is 16 residues long. The V gene end was trimmed by 5 bases and the J gene end by 5 bases; junction bases not matched to a gene: 10.

This clone came up once. The chain employs TRBV19 and TRBJ1-2; the match to TRBD1 covers 7 bases. Looked up from germline, CDR1 is LNHDA and CDR2 is SQIVND (reference sequence). V lost 6 bases, J lost 4 bases, and 17 bases stayed unmatched. The length of the CDR3 is 17 residues. CDR3 amino acids: CASSNPTGSNPTYGYTF. In DNA form, the CDR3 reads TGTGCCAGTAGCAACCCGACAGGGTCTAATCCTACCTATGGCTACACCTTC.

V usage is TRBV7-9 and J usage is TRBJ1-6, with 7 bases identical to TRBD1. Germline assignment: CDR1 SEHNR and CDR2 FQNEAQ (reference sequence). The V segment lost 5 bases and the J segment 6 bases; nucleotides outside the gene matches: 10. The CDR3 consists of 16 residues. The CDR3 DNA reads TGTGCCAGCAGCCAGGGGGACGGCCGGGGTAATTCACCCCTCCACTTT. Its translation is CASSQGDGRGNSPLHF.

This clone is a singleton in its sample. The chain links TRBV4-3 to TRBJ2-1, with 10 bases matching TRBD1. This CDR3 comprises 15 residues. V gave up 0 bases and J gave up 6 bases; unmatched junction bases: 2. CDR1 is LGHNA, CDR2 YSLEER, per germline. The CDR3 region has the DNA TGCGCCAGCAGCCAAGATCGGGACAGGGGCAATGAGCAGTTCTTC. Translation gives CASSQDRDRGNEQFF.

The chain is built from TRBV5-1 and TRBJ1-4; 7 bases fit TRBD1. CDR3 length: 13 amino acids. V lost 2 bases to trimming and J lost 7 bases; unmatched junction nucleotides: 2. From germline, CDR1 is SGHRS and CDR2 YFSETQ. CDR3 protein: CASSLNRGEKLFF. The DNA for the CDR3 is TGCGCCAGCAGCTTAAACAGGGGTGAAAAACTGTTTTTT.

This chain connects TRBV19 to TRBJ2-6; 7 bases are a match to TRBD1. The CDR3 has 15 amino acids. J was trimmed by 0 bases and V by 7 bases; bases with no gene match: 3. Germline assignment: CDR1 LNHDA and CDR2 SQIVND (reference sequence). CDR3: CASNWDSSGANVLTF. Written as DNA, the CDR3 is TGTGCCAGTAATTGGGACAGCTCTGGGGCCAACGTCCTGACTTTC.

Turning to this clone: One end of the junction fails to match germline, which may point to a read error. The rearrangement uses TRBV5-1 and TRBJ1-2; 8 bases line up with TRBD1. The CDR3 is 12 amino acids. In germline, CDR1 is SGHRS, CDR2 YFSETQ. The CDR3 DNA follows: TGCGCCACCAGCACAGGGGGCTATGGCTACACCTTC. As protein: CATSTGGYGYTF.

The rearrangement joins TRBV10-3 to TRBJ2-2, with 8 nucleotides matching TRBD1. Germline values: CDR1 ENHRY, CDR2 SYGVKD. The CDR3 consists of 17 residues. The junction had 9 bases not matched to a gene; V was cut back by 0 bases and J by 6 bases. In DNA form, the CDR3 reads TGTGCCATCAGTGAGTCTTCCGGACAGGGCTCTTCCGGGGAGCTGTTTTTT. Protein: CAISESSGQGSSGELFF.